The subject of this entry is one T cell receptor (beta chain). The repertoire was sequenced with immunoSEQ multiplex PCR; TCRdb's copy has only in-frame clones and lacks some. The sample carries a few hundred thousand clones, 80% to 90% recorded once. V lost 4 bases and J lost 4, with 16 bases in between. The length of the CDR3 is 14 residues. Germline-derived CDR1 and CDR2 are GTSNPN and SVGIG (reference sequence). These data belong to a study of Ad26.COV2.S vaccination and SARS-CoV-2 variants. The treatment: roughly 18 received Ad26.COV2.S at low or high dose, single or two shots; 5 received placebo; per-sample allocation not given. All samples were drawn on day 63, counting from the first vaccine or placebo injection.

This specimen was peripheral blood, taken in a trial of Ad26.COV2.S vaccine versus placebo. The V and J genes are TRBV30 and TRBJ1-2, with no clear D. The receptor was derived from a person aged 18-65 years who received the Ad26.COV2.S COVID-19 vaccine or a placebo. CDR3 bases: TGTGCCTGGACCAGTAGTTGGCGGGGCTATGGCTACACCTTC. Translating gives CAWTSSWRGYGYTF.